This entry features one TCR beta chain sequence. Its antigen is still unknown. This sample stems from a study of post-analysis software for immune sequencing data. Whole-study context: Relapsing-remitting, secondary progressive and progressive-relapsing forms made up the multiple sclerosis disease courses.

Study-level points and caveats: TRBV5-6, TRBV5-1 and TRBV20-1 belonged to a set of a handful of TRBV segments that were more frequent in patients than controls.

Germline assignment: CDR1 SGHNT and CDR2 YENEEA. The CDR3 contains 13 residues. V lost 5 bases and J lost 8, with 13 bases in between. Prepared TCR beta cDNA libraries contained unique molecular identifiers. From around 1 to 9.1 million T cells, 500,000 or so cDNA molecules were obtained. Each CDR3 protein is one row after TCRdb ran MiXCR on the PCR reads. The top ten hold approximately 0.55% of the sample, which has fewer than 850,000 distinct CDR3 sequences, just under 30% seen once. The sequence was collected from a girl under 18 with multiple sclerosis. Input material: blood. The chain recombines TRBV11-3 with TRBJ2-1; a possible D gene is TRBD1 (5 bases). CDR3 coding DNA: TGTGCCAGCAGCCGACAGTTTTTGGATGAGCAGTTCTTC. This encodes CASSRQFLDEQFF. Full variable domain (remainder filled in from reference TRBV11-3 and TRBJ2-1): EAGVVQSPRYKIIEKKQPVAFWCNPISGHNTLYWYLQNLGQGPELLIRYENEEAVDDSQLPKDRFSAERLKGVDSTLKIQPAELGDSAVYLCASSRQFLDEQFFGPGTRLTVL.